Presented here are 7 T cell receptor beta chains from one specimen sequenced in a study of shared clonotypes between healthy human individuals (dated by TCRdb to the early 2020s). The library was obtained by the immunoSEQ multiplex PCR assay. TCRdb holds this immuneACCESS table with in-frame rearrangements only. Some clones are missing; in checked studies, unresolved V genes explain under half, and the rest has no known cause. The sample records 1,400,000 or so clones, approximately 98.5% of which are singletons. 0.36% of the sample is held by the ten biggest clonotypes. Specimen: naive CD4+ T cells sorted from blood. Taken with the paper, the label for cell subset or site translates to: CD45RA+ positively selected. The receptors were sampled from a man aged 25 to 40 in good health.

The J gene is TRBJ2-3, the V gene TRBV10-3; 9 bases are shared with TRBD2. The CDR3 totals 15 residues. Germline V gives CDR1 ENHRY, CDR2 SYGVKD. Unmatched junction bases numbered 3, after V lost 1 base and J lost 4 bases. The DNA of the CDR3 is TGTGCCATCAGTGAGTGGCGGGAGGGCCCAGATACGCAGTATTTT. Amino acid sequence: CAISEWREGPDTQYF.

The rearrangement uses TRBV2 and TRBJ1-2, with no clear D. The CDR3 is 16 amino acids. Germline V lookup: CDR1 SNHLY, CDR2 FYNNEI. Trimming cost V 3 bases and J 4 bases, with 18 bases left between them. The CDR3 region has the DNA TGTGCCAGCAGTGACCCCTATGAAGCGCGGCCCTATGGCTACACCTTC. This encodes CASSDPYEARPYGYTF.

This clone occurred once. The rearrangement joins TRBV7-6 to TRBJ1-4, with D unclear. Trimming took off 5 bases at V and 8 bases at J, with 12 bases between the two ends. This CDR3 contains 13 residues. Germline-derived CDR1 and CDR2 are SGHVS and FNYEAQ. The CDR3 nucleotides are TGTGCCAGCAGCCCCCGGGTGCGGGAAAAACTGTTTTTT. It translates to CASSPRVREKLFF.

V usage is TRBV6-1 and J usage is TRBJ2-5, with a possible D match to TRBD1 (6 bases). Germline-derived CDR1 and CDR2 are MNHNS and SASEGT. V lost 10 bases and J 4 bases, leaving 13 bases between the germline ends. The CDR3 runs to 12 residues. CDR3 sequence (DNA): TGTGCCACGGACAGTGTTCGAGAGACCCAGTACTTC. This sequence encodes CATDSVRETQYF.

The rearrangement uses TRBV7-8 and TRBJ1-3, with D unclear. The germline gives CDR1 SGHVS, CDR2 FQNEAQ. Trimming left V 1 base short and J 0 bases short, with 13 bases between. This CDR3 is 17 amino acids long. The DNA of the CDR3 is TGTGCCAGCAGCTTAGATAATGACGTATTCTCTGGAAACACCATATATTTT. This gives the protein CASSLDNDVFSGNTIYF. Based on the CDR3 plus reference TRBV7-8 and TRBJ1-3, the full variable domain is GAGVSQSPRYKVAKRGQDVALRCDPISGHVSLFWYQQALGQGPEFLTYFQNEAQLDKSGLPSDRFFAERPEGSVSTLKIQRTQQEDSAVYLCASSLDNDVFSGNTIYFGEGSWLTVV.

The chain couples TRBV7-2 to TRBJ2-3; 10 nucleotides agree with TRBD2. The germline V gene has CDR1 SGHTA and CDR2 FQGNSA. The CDR3 runs 12 residues. Germline trimming cut 2 bases from V and 11 bases from J; bases unmatched to any gene: 1. CDR3 coding DNA: TGTGCCAGCAGCTTACGGACTAGCGGGCAGTATTTT. Translated, it gives CASSLRTSGQYF.

The V gene is TRBV18, the J gene TRBJ1-1, with D tentatively TRBD1 (5 bases). The CDR3 is made up of 12 amino acids. Trimming shortened V by 4 bases and J by 5 bases, and 8 bases separated the two germline ends. CDR1 is KGHSH and CDR2 is LQKENI in the germline V gene. CDR3 coding DNA: TGTGCCAGCTCACAGCAGGGAACTGAAGCTTTCTTT. Its translation: CASSQQGTEAFF. The full variable domain, its missing parts supplied by reference TRBV18 and TRBJ1-1, is NAGVMQNPRHLVRRRGQEARLRCSPMKGHSHVYWYRQLPEEGLKFMVYLQKENIIDESGMPKERFSAEFPKEGPSILRIQQVVRGDSAAYFCASSQQGTEAFFGQGTRLTVV.